Sequencing of this TCR beta chain was carried out in a study of blood T cells in healthy people across ages. Study results and caveats: Lack of knowledge of donor CMV status possibly confounded expanded clonotype changes.

For the second PCR, which ran for roughly 6 to 12 cycles, a sample-barcoded 5' primer and a J-beta primer mix were used. TCRdb processed the 5' RACE reads anew with MiXCR; each CDR3 protein has one entry. The sample has over a million distinct CDR3 sequences, 20% to 25% seen once. Germline V lookup: CDR1 LGHNA, CDR2 YNFKEQ. The CDR3 contains 15 residues. The ends lost 2 bases at V and 4 bases at J; junction bases unmatched: 4. With regard to this clonotype: Antigen: not known.

These data were likewise used in another study, on T cells of mothers and their children. That publication notes: Evidence of persistent microchimeric T cell clones was absent.

What was sequenced was blood. The J gene is TRBJ2-3, the V gene TRBV4-2; 9 nucleotides agree with TRBD2. The TCR comes from a girl aged 2 to 10 in good health. CDR3: CASSQLAGSSDTQYF. The CDR3 DNA sequence: TGTGCCAGCAGCCAACTAGCGGGGAGCTCAGATACGCAGTATTTT.